The source of this T cell receptor beta chain is a study of CXCR3-negative and CXCR3-positive naive CD8 T cells. Study-wide results and limits: Naive CXCR3-negative cells resembled naive CXCR3-positive cells in TRBV-TRBJ usage; memory cells differed. Memory CD8+ cells showed much lower diversity, while both naive subsets were comparably high.

Comments on this clonotype: Its specificity is unknown.

Germline V lookup: CDR1 LNHNV, CDR2 YYDKDF (reference sequence). The CDR3 consists of 18 residues. In triplicate, each CD8+ T cell subset was sorted at 250,000 to 300,000 cells per replicate. CD45RO-CCR7+CD27+CD95- expression identified naive CD8+ T cells. The authors prepared UMI-labeled TRB cDNA libraries by 5' RACE. Reprocessing the 5' RACE reads, TCRdb reports a single entry for every CDR3 protein and omits DNA. This sample's table has about 39,000 distinct CDR3 sequences. The receptor's source is a human donor in good health. Some clones in this sample may be carry-over from other donors' samples. What was sequenced was naive CXCR3- CD8+ T cells from blood. Subset in this sample: CD45RO-CCR7+CD27+CD95- naive CD8+ T cells lacking CXCR3 (TNR3-). This chain connects TRBV15 to TRBJ2-1; there is no DNA to check the TCRdb D call of TRBD2. The CDR3 loop reads CATSGWESGTTPKDEQFF.